This T cell receptor (beta chain) originates from a study of CD4 T cells in relation to SARS-CoV-2 and coronaviruses. Study information: ViraFEST: roughly ten-day antigen culture of PBMCs, then TCR beta CDR3 sequencing. Convalescent patients were roughly eight males and a few females; two were Hispanic.

The protocol was immunoSEQ multiplex PCR, while the TCRdb copy is restricted to in-frame clones and leaves out a portion. The data show about 36,000 clones, around 80% seen once. With respect to this clone: Its specificity is not known.

Study outcomes and limitations: Each donor contributed either pre-pandemic or post-infection samples, not both. Crossreactivity was assessed only for spike protein, not other viral proteins.

CDR3 length: 15 residues. The germline CDR1 and CDR2 sequences are SGHAT and FQNNGV. V lost 0 bases, J lost 6 bases, and 11 bases lay in between. This chain uses TRBV11-2 with TRBJ2-2; a possible D gene is TRBD1 (5 bases). This clonotype originated in an adult with COVID-19. Sequenced: memory CD4+ T cells from PBMCs, cultured in vitro. In DNA form, the CDR3 reads TGTGCCAGCAGCTTAGACCTACCCAGGGCCGGGGAGCTGTTTTTT. Residues: CASSLDLPRAGELFF.